This T cell receptor (beta chain) was recorded in a study of T cell changes during pregnancy in multiple sclerosis. Data came from immunoSEQ multiplex PCR; TCRdb stores just in-frame clones and leaves some out. The table shows 40,000 to 60,000 clones, with roughly nine tenths occurring only once. Germline V gene sequence: CDR1 SGHNT, CDR2 YYREEE (reference sequence). Trimming shortened V by 2 bases and J by 0 bases, and 11 bases separated the two germline ends. This CDR3 contains 15 residues. This TCR came from a female donor with multiple sclerosis, enrolled in a pregnancy study. The chain has TRBV5-4 and TRBJ2-5, with a weak D call TRBD2 (6 bases). The sample was CD4+ T cells from peripheral blood mononuclear cells, taken before pregnancy. The CDR3 protein is CASSFVGGYQETQYF. In DNA form, the CDR3 reads TGTGCCAGCAGCTTCGTGGGGGGATACCAAGAGACCCAGTACTTC.